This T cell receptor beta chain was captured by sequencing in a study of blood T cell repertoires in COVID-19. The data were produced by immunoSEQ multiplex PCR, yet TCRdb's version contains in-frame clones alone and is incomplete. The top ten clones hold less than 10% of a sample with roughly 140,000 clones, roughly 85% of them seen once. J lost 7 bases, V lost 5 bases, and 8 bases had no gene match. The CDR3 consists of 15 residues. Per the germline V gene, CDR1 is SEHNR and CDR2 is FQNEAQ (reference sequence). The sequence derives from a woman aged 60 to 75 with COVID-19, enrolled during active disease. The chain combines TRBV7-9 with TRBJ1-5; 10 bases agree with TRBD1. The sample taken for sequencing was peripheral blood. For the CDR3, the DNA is TGTGCCAGCAGCCAGTCCGGACAGGGGGTCCAGCCCCAGCATTTT. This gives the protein CASSQSGQGVQPQHF.